The rows below give T cell receptor beta chains drawn from one sample of a study of cytomegalovirus exposure and HLA in healthy donors. Assay used: immunoSEQ multiplex PCR; TCRdb lists only in-frame clones, some missing. The table includes over 15,000 clones, less than 85% detected once. Sequencing was done on a sample of PBMCs. The source of these receptors is a human donor in good health. Both conserved end residues are part of each CDR3.

V gene	J gene	CDR3 protein
TRBV6-1	TRBJ1-6	CASSARTGDYYNSPLHF
TRBV18	TRBJ2-1	CASSPVGRAGEQFF
TRBV11-2	TRBJ2-7	CASSFGTGGNEQYF
TRBV6-5	TRBJ1-1	CASSYPASTEAFF
TRBV11-2	TRBJ2-1	CASSSRGFHGERGSGEQFF
TRBV5-4	TRBJ2-7	CASSLGTQYEQYF
TRBV18	TRBJ2-7	CASSPRVGSSYEQYF
TRBV27	TRBJ1-1	CASSAGTGNTEAFF
TRBV9	TRBJ2-7	CASSVRAGFRYEQYF
TRBV7-2	TRBJ2-7	CASSFRRDRAYEQYF
TRBV7-8	TRBJ2-7	CASSRPDYYEQYF
TRBV19	TRBJ2-1	CASSIGGLAAYNEQFF
TRBV7-2	TRBJ1-2	CASNPTAAHGYTF
TRBV9	TRBJ1-6	CASSPQGGTTNSPLHF
TRBV18	TRBJ1-4	CASSPRGSTNEKLFF
TRBV18	TRBJ2-7	CASSGGVGQNYEQYF
TRBV20-1	TRBJ1-2	CSARVSRGYTF
TRBV30	TRBJ2-3	CAWSRTGGTDTQYF
TRBV2	TRBJ2-7	CASSIGSPMYF
TRBV10-2	TRBJ2-1	CASRVTSGRASYNEQFF
TRBV7-9	TRBJ2-2	CASSFGGELFF
TRBV29-1	TRBJ1-5	CSVGARNQPQHF
TRBV19	TRBJ2-7	CASSMTGFYEQYF
TRBV5-1	TRBJ2-7	CASSLGVGGWSSYEQYF
TRBV7-2	TRBJ2-5	CASSLGAYETRYF
TRBV5-1	TRBJ2-7	CASSPRPGYRREDEQYF
TRBV6-1	TRBJ2-1	CASSESITVYNEQFF
TRBV28	TRBJ1-2	CASSLPPWGHSFYGYTF
TRBV27	TRBJ2-1	CASSPRQLAGGPGSYNEQFF
TRBV10-1	TRBJ2-7	CASSESRGLNEQYF
TRBV4-3	TRBJ2-7	CASSAYGGGTYEQYF
TRBV6-5	TRBJ1-1	CASSSWDSDTEAFF
TRBV7-2	TRBJ2-7	CASSAGLAGGGYEQYF
TRBV19	TRBJ2-7	CASSMDRPSGGGRYEQYF
TRBV29-1	TRBJ1-1	CSVEDLEAFF
TRBV29-1	TRBJ1-2	CSVEVTGGRYGYTF
TRBV30	TRBJ2-5	CAWSVRGIPKETQYF